The 31 T cell receptor beta chains listed next were all sequenced from one sample in a study of technical replicates of blood from a handful of donors. Sequencing used immunoSEQ multiplex PCR; TCRdb keeps in-frame clones, though not all of them. The sample holds more than 60,000 clones, 85% to 95% seen once. Sequencing used T cells isolated from PBMCs. These receptors all stem from a human donor in good health.

V usage is TRBV6-1 and J usage is TRBJ1-1; D gene uncertain. Germline CDR1 reads MNHNS; CDR2 reads SASEGT. The CDR3 loop spans 13 amino acids. V lost 7 bases to trimming and J lost 1 base, with 10 bases between them. This CDR3 reads CASNFAGNTEAFF. CDR3 nucleotide sequence: TGTGCCAGCAATTTTGCGGGGAACACTGAAGCTTTCTTT.

The chain employs TRBV9 and TRBJ2-1, with 10 bases lining up with TRBD2. Looked up from germline, CDR1 is SGDLS and CDR2 is YYNGEE. CDR3 length equals 16 residues. With V trimmed by 3 bases and J by 2 bases, 5 bases remained unmatched. The CDR3 nucleotides read TGTGCCAGCAGCGGCCCAGCGGGAGGGCCCTACAATGAGCAGTTCTTC. Residues: CASSGPAGGPYNEQFF. Supplemented by reference TRBV9 and TRBJ2-1, the full variable domain reads DSGVTQTPKHLITATGQRVTLRCSPRSGDLSVYWYQQSLDQGLQFLIQYYNGEERAKGNILERFSAQQFPDLHSELNLSSLELGDSALYFCASSGPAGGPYNEQFFGPGTRLTVL.

The rearrangement joins TRBV18 to TRBJ2-7, with TRBD1 matching 8 bases. The length of the CDR3 is 15 residues. Per the germline V gene, CDR1 is KGHSH and CDR2 is LQKENI. Germline trimming cut 2 bases from V and 5 bases from J; bases unmatched to any gene: 8. In DNA, the CDR3 is TGTGCCAGCTCACCAAATCCAGGGGGCATCAACGAGCAGTACTTC. This translates into CASSPNPGGINEQYF.

The chain carries TRBV28 and TRBJ2-5; 11 nucleotides line up with TRBD2. The CDR3 has 15 amino acids. CDR1 MDHEN and CDR2 SYDVKM come from the germline V gene. V trimming: 4 bases; J trimming: 3 bases; junction bases outside the gene matches: 4. For the CDR3, the DNA is TGTGCCAGCAGTTCCCCGGGACTAGCGGAAGAGACCCAGTACTTC. It yields the protein CASSSPGLAEETQYF. The variable domain in full, with the rest retrieved from reference TRBV28 and TRBJ2-5, is DVKVTQSSRYLVKRTGEKVFLECVQDMDHENMFWYRQDPGLGLRLIYFSYDVKMKEKGDIPEGYSVSREKKERFSLILESASTNQTSMYLCASSSPGLAEETQYFGPGTRLLVL.

The chain employs TRBV6-5 and TRBJ2-1, with D perhaps TRBD1 (6 bases). V gave up 6 bases and J gave up 14 bases, with 17 bases separating them. The germline V gene encodes CDR1 MNHEY and CDR2 SVGAGI. This CDR3 spans 12 amino acids. CDR3 sequence (DNA): TGTGCCAGCAGCTCGTCGACAGGCAAGAAGTTCTTC. Encoded protein: CASSSSTGKKFF.

V and J are TRBV27 and TRBJ1-3, with TRBD1 as a possible D gene (5 bases). Trimming left V 1 base short and J 2 bases short, with 15 bases between. This CDR3 contains 17 residues. Germline loops: CDR1 MNHEY, CDR2 SMNVEV (reference sequence). The CDR3 sequence is CASSLFGAGRTGNTIYF. CDR3 nucleotides: TGTGCCAGCAGTTTATTCGGGGCAGGGAGGACTGGAAACACCATATATTTT.

The chain recombines TRBV6-1 with TRBJ2-2; D possibly corresponds to TRBD1 (6 bases). This CDR3 has 14 amino acids. Between the trimmed V and J ends, which lost 11 bases and 0 bases, there was a span of 13 bases. Germline assignment: CDR1 MNHNS and CDR2 SASEGT. DNA for the CDR3: TGTGCCGCCGGGACAAGTACGAACACCGGGGAGCTGTTTTTT. This sequence encodes CAAGTSTNTGELFF.

The J gene is TRBJ2-3, the V gene TRBV12-5; TRBD2 aligns across 7 bases. This CDR3 region has 17 residues. The V gene end was trimmed by 0 bases and the J gene end by 0 bases; junction bases not matched to a gene: 6. Germline lookup yields CDR1 LGHNT and CDR2 FRNRAP. Here the CDR3 DNA reads TGTGCTAGTGGTTTGGTAAAAAGCGGGACTAGCACAGATACGCAGTATTTT. This translates into CASGLVKSGTSTDTQYF.

This rearrangement joins TRBV9 to TRBJ1-1; D unresolved. This CDR3 region has 13 residues. Trimming took 4 bases from V and 7 from J, leaving 14 bases between them. Germline loops: CDR1 SGDLS, CDR2 YYNGEE. The CDR3 loop is CASSPGSRGEAFF. For the CDR3, the DNA is TGTGCCAGCAGCCCCGGTAGTCGGGGTGAAGCTTTCTTT.

This chain uses TRBV30 with TRBJ2-3, with D possibly matching TRBD2 (6 bases). Between the trimmed V and J ends, which lost 2 bases and 0 bases, there was a span of 12 bases. The CDR3 loop spans 15 amino acids. CDR1 GTSNPN and CDR2 SVGIG come from the germline V gene (reference sequence). The CDR3 spells CAWSIVAVSTDTQYF. CDR3 bases: TGTGCCTGGAGTATCGTAGCGGTGAGCACAGATACGCAGTATTTT.

This chain connects TRBV9 to TRBJ2-7, with D perhaps matching TRBD1 (6 bases). Germline-derived CDR1 and CDR2 are SGDLS and YYNGEE. V lost 2 bases to trimming and J lost 1 base, with 10 bases between them. The CDR3 length is 14 residues. The CDR3 is CASSVGDISYEQYF. The CDR3, as DNA: TGTGCCAGCAGCGTGGGGGACATTTCCTACGAGCAGTACTTC.

The genes are TRBV11-3 and TRBJ2-7, with D unresolved. The CDR3 has 13 residues. Germline V gene sequence: CDR1 SGHNT, CDR2 YENEEA. V shed 5 bases and J shed 3 bases, with 11 bases lying between them. This CDR3 is CASSITVLYEQYF. The DNA for the CDR3 is TGTGCCAGCAGCATTACAGTTCTCTACGAGCAGTACTTC. Supplemented by reference TRBV11-3 and TRBJ2-7, the full variable domain reads EAGVVQSPRYKIIEKKQPVAFWCNPISGHNTLYWYLQNLGQGPELLIRYENEEAVDDSQLPKDRFSAERLKGVDSTLKIQPAELGDSAVYLCASSITVLYEQYFGPGTRLTVT.

This chain connects TRBV4-3 to TRBJ2-5; the D is unclear. The CDR3 sequence is 14 residues long. Trimming removed 0 bases at V and 5 bases at J, with 10 bases between. Germline V gene data show CDR1 as LGHNA and CDR2 as YSLEER. CDR3 amino acids: CASSQEPGLETQYF. CDR3 nucleotides: TGCGCCAGCAGCCAAGAGCCCGGGTTGGAGACCCAGTACTTC.

V gene TRBV4-3 combines with J gene TRBJ2-1; 13 positions agree with TRBD2. Germline V gene sequence: CDR1 LGHNA, CDR2 YSLEER. The CDR3 extends over 16 amino acids. The junction had 8 bases not matched to a gene; V was cut back by 4 bases and J by 8 bases. CDR3 sequence reads: CASSRNGLAGEDEQFF. The CDR3 DNA is TGCGCCAGCAGCCGCAATGGACTAGCGGGAGAGGATGAGCAGTTCTTC.

The CDR3 here is CASSLIGRREQFF. The CDR3 DNA reads TGTGCCAGCAGTTTAATCGGGAGAAGAGAGCAGTTCTTC. This chain connects TRBV27 to TRBJ2-1; TRBD2 might be the D (6 bases). The CDR3 length is 13 residues. Germline CDR1 and CDR2: MNHEY and SMNVEV (reference sequence). Trimming removed 2 bases from V and 10 bases from J, with 12 bases in between.

The chain joins TRBV28 to TRBJ2-5; no clear D gene. This CDR3 comprises 12 residues. V was trimmed by 4 bases and J by 8 bases, leaving 11 bases between them. CDR1 is MDHEN, CDR2 SYDVKM, per germline. The CDR3 coding sequence is TGTGCCAGCAGTTATTCTTTAGTTACCCAGTACTTC. This gives the protein CASSYSLVTQYF.

This clone was seen once. The chain has TRBV2 and TRBJ2-3; 11 nucleotides align to TRBD2. Germline V lookup: CDR1 SNHLY, CDR2 FYNNEI. Germline trimming cut 7 bases from V and 2 bases from J; bases unmatched to any gene: 5. This CDR3 region has 15 residues. Here the CDR3 reads CASTRLAGTTDTQYF. In DNA form, the CDR3 reads TGTGCCAGCACCCGACTAGCGGGGACCACAGATACGCAGTATTTT.

This clone has a single count. The chain has TRBV6-1 and TRBJ2-7, with 7 bases identical to TRBD1. Per germline, CDR1 MNHNS and CDR2 SASEGT. The CDR3 has 14 amino acids. V shed 7 bases, J shed 8 bases, and the junction held 14 bases outside the gene matches. Here the CDR3 DNA reads TGTGCCAGCACACCCGGGACAGATATAGGGAAGCAGTACTTC. Translating it yields CASTPGTDIGKQYF.

The chain recombines TRBV6-5 with TRBJ2-7; no firm D call. Germline values: CDR1 MNHEY, CDR2 SVGAGI. The CDR3 has 16 amino acids. The V and J ends lost 0 bases and 5 bases respectively, with 17 bases between them. The CDR3 reads CASSYSSYRELDEQYF. Here the CDR3 DNA reads TGTGCCAGCAGTTACTCGAGCTACCGTGAGCTCGACGAGCAGTACTTC.

The CDR3 loop is CSGRDSRRGYTF. DNA of the CDR3: TGCAGCGGTAGGGACAGCCGGCGAGGCTACACCTTC. The V and J genes are TRBV29-1 and TRBJ1-2, with 7 bases that match TRBD1. Germline trimming cut 7 bases from V and 8 bases from J; bases unmatched to any gene: 10. Germline V gene sequence: CDR1 SQVTM, CDR2 ANQGSEA. The CDR3 consists of 12 residues.

The chain employs TRBV6-6 and TRBJ2-1; possible D gene TRBD1, 6 bases. V lost 2 bases and J 9 bases, leaving 14 bases between the germline ends. CDR1 is MNHNY, CDR2 SVGAGI, per germline (reference sequence). The CDR3 covers 14 residues. The CDR3 nucleotides are TGTGCCAGCAGTTACACCCTCCAGGGGACTGAGCAGTTCTTC. The encoded protein is CASSYTLQGTEQFF.

V and J are TRBV10-3 and TRBJ2-7, with 8 bases fitting TRBD2. The length of the CDR3 is 12 residues. The trim removed 10 bases at V and 7 bases at J, leaving 9 bases unmatched. The germline gives CDR1 ENHRY, CDR2 SYGVKD. CDR3 protein: CATGGDPQEQYF. The DNA for the CDR3 is TGTGCCACGGGGGGGGACCCACAAGAGCAGTACTTC.

This clone was seen only once. The chain combines TRBV11-3 with TRBJ2-3; D possibly corresponds to TRBD2 (5 bases). CDR1 is SGHNT and CDR2 is YENEEA in the germline V gene. This CDR3 is built from 13 residues. The V and J ends lost 3 bases and 4 bases respectively, with 8 bases between them. The chain's CDR3 is CASSFRDPDTQYF. The CDR3 DNA reads as TGTGCCAGCAGCTTCCGGGATCCAGATACGCAGTATTTT.

The chain is built from TRBV5-3 and TRBJ2-7, with 7 bases aligning to TRBD1. TRBV5-3 is labeled an ORF, and its function is uncertain. The trim removed 0 bases at V and 0 bases at J, leaving 6 bases unmatched. The CDR3 extends over 16 amino acids. The CDR3 is CARSLAGTESSYEQYF. The DNA of the CDR3 is TGTGCCAGAAGCTTGGCCGGGACAGAGAGCTCCTACGAGCAGTACTTC.

The chain recombines TRBV11-2 with TRBJ2-7; TRBD2 matches 12 bases. V was clipped by 0 bases and J by 7 bases; unmatched bases: 13. The CDR3 contains 18 residues. CDR1 is SGHAT, CDR2 FQNNGV, per germline. The CDR3 loop reads CASSLDPRLAGAYREQYF. CDR3 bases: TGTGCCAGCAGCTTAGACCCTAGACTAGCGGGGGCCTATAGGGAGCAGTACTTC.

The chain has TRBV10-3 and TRBJ2-3, with 7 positions matching TRBD2. Trimming at V came to 3 bases and at J to 3 bases, leaving 3 bases not matched to a gene. Germline CDR1 ENHRY, CDR2 SYGVKD. This CDR3 is built from 14 residues. CDR3 sequence reads: CAISDEAGTDTQYF. The CDR3 region has the DNA TGTGCCATCAGTGACGAAGCGGGAACAGATACGCAGTATTTT.

A few counts support this clone. The V call is TRBV28, the J call TRBJ2-2; D unclear. The V gene lost 7 bases and the J gene lost 0 bases, with 12 bases spanning the gap. The length of the CDR3 is 15 residues. Per germline, CDR1 MDHEN and CDR2 SYDVKM. The CDR3 spells CASNLDIANTGELFF. In DNA, the CDR3 is TGTGCCAGCAACCTTGACATCGCGAACACCGGGGAGCTGTTTTTT.

The gene calls are TRBV5-1 and TRBJ1-3; D is possibly TRBD1 (5 bases). Germline CDR1 reads SGHRS; CDR2 reads YFSETQ. This CDR3 is built from 14 residues. V gave up 5 bases and J gave up 1 base, with 10 bases separating them. The CDR3 nucleotides are TGCGCCAGCAGGACAGCCCTTTCTGGAAACACCATATATTTT. Its protein product is CASRTALSGNTIYF.

The chain carries TRBV9 and TRBJ1-3; tentatively, D is TRBD1 (6 bases). The CDR3 totals 15 residues. The V gene lost 4 bases and the J gene lost 5 bases, with 16 bases spanning the gap. The germline gives CDR1 SGDLS, CDR2 YYNGEE. The CDR3 DNA sequence: TGTGCCAGCAGCCCAGCCCAGGGGTTACGAAACACCATATATTTT. Its protein is CASSPAQGLRNTIYF.

The chain joins TRBV27 to TRBJ1-2; 9 bases agree with TRBD1. The V gene end was trimmed by 4 bases and the J gene end by 8 bases; junction bases not matched to a gene: 8. This CDR3 region has 14 residues. CDR1 is MNHEY and CDR2 is SMNVEV in the germline V gene (reference sequence). In DNA form, the CDR3 reads TGTGCCAGCAGTTGGACAGGGGCGCAAGGAGGCTACACCTTC. Translating it yields CASSWTGAQGGYTF.

This clone was seen a handful of times. The genes are TRBV6-5 and TRBJ1-1; D gene unclear. Trimming cost V 0 bases and J 1 base, with 6 bases left between them. Germline V gene lookup returns CDR1 MNHEY and CDR2 SVGAGI. This CDR3 spans 14 amino acids. The CDR3 DNA sequence: TGTGCCAGCAGTTACTCGGAGGGGAACACTGAAGCTTTCTTT. The encoded protein is CASSYSEGNTEAFF.